A single TCR beta chain is shown here with its context. What it recognizes is unknown. The table came from immunoSEQ multiplex PCR; TCRdb's copy has only in-frame clones and leaves some out. The repertoire holds tens of thousands of clones, with 88% as singletons. Some second doses came at about 4 weeks and others at about 12 weeks; these were pooled. These data originate in a study of T cell responses to AZD1222 COVID-19 vaccine. Study-wide points: Donors were mostly white British, more females; clonal diversity possibly underestimated. Spike-specific TCR breadth and depth grew following two AZD1222 doses. Repertoires were obtained solely post-peak T cell response.

V gave up 4 bases and J gave up 0 bases, with 14 bases separating them. CDR3 size: 16 residues. Per the germline V gene, CDR1 is KGHSH and CDR2 is LQKENI. The clonotype was recovered from an adult who received the AZD1222 COVID-19 vaccine. The chain joins TRBV18 to TRBJ2-3; D ambiguous. This sample comprised peripheral blood, obtained 28 days after the second AZD1222 dose. CDR3: CASSRDLNPSTDTQYF. In DNA, the CDR3 is TGTGCCAGCTCACGAGACCTAAACCCTAGCACAGATACGCAGTATTTT.